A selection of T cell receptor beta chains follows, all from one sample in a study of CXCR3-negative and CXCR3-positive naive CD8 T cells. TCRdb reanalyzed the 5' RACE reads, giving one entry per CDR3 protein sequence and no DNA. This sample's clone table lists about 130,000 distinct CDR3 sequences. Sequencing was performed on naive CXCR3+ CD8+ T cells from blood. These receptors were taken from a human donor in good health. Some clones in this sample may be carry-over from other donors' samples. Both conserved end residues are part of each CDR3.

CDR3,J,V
CASSRHQGTQPQHF,TRBJ1-5,TRBV28
CSVGGGLAGGPAQETQYF,TRBJ2-5,TRBV29-1
CASTEAGQGLEKLFF,TRBJ1-4,TRBV13
CASSLSSGRGQETQYF,TRBJ2-5,TRBV7-6
CASSVQTGYGNEQFF,TRBJ2-1,TRBV19
CASSWRLATGELFF,TRBJ2-2,TRBV6-5
CASSRTRWKRGYYEQYF,TRBJ2-7,TRBV21-1
CASSPEDSMNTEAFF,TRBJ1-1,TRBV7-9
CASSQGRVSSYEQYF,TRBJ2-7,TRBV4-3
CATSRDEGQGFEKLFF,TRBJ1-4,TRBV15
CASSQGTGRETQYF,TRBJ2-5,TRBV4-1
CASGTGTPSTDTQYF,TRBJ2-3,TRBV9
CASSLVSGDVRYF,TRBJ2-4,TRBV7-2
CASSLHRVFTDTQYF,TRBJ2-3,TRBV28
CSAILLAGPSYNEQFF,TRBJ2-1,TRBV20-1
CASSITAREGRFTHLNEQFF,TRBJ2-1,TRBV19
CASSQDSGVGPETQYF,TRBJ2-5,TRBV4-2
CASSSGEYNEKLFF,TRBJ1-4,TRBV12-3/TRBV12-4
CASSGPDPYEQYF,TRBJ2-7,TRBV25-1
CASSQVNYYNEQFF,TRBJ2-1,TRBV14
CASSVGGGLNTEAFF,TRBJ1-1,TRBV9
CASSSTPGHETNTGELFF,TRBJ2-2,TRBV6-5
CASSPGAQTEAFF,TRBJ1-1,TRBV4-1
CASSFGPGSPEQFF,TRBJ2-1,TRBV5-6
CASFQSQTYGYTF,TRBJ1-2,TRBV12-3/TRBV12-4
CASSQDTGGAYQETQYF,TRBJ2-5,TRBV4-3
CASSGPGLAGGPRNEQFF,TRBJ2-1,TRBV11-2
CASSAAGGTDTQYF,TRBJ2-3,TRBV6-4
CASTNLQGFSNQPQHF,TRBJ1-5,TRBV19
CASSWDWTSGSFNTGELFF,TRBJ2-2,TRBV5-1
CASSLSNANTGELFF,TRBJ2-2,TRBV7-9
CASLPVGGTEAFF,TRBJ1-1,TRBV7-9
CASSLKGTAYEQYF,TRBJ2-7,TRBV12-3/TRBV12-4
CASSVGGTRSYEQYF,TRBJ2-7,TRBV9
CASSFGRPSYEQYF,TRBJ2-7,TRBV11-2
CSVGDGQVYGYTF,TRBJ1-2,TRBV29-1
CASSLAGYTGYTF,TRBJ1-2,TRBV5-1
CASSLVGGWDTEAFF,TRBJ1-1,TRBV28
CSVAARENTEAFF,TRBJ1-1,TRBV29-1
CASPTGLALNSEQFF,TRBJ2-1,TRBV6-5
CASTFQGGTEAFF,TRBJ1-1,TRBV19
CSASGGGVGGYTF,TRBJ1-2,TRBV20-1
CASSQGSPGDRGSGANVLTF,TRBJ2-6,TRBV4-1
CSVDYGYEQYF,TRBJ2-7,TRBV29-1
CASSSGSQQPQHF,TRBJ1-5,TRBV5-6
CSVEGLPINTEAFF,TRBJ1-1,TRBV29-1
CASSRTVAYEQYF,TRBJ2-7,TRBV27
CAWMGRGPSPLHF,TRBJ1-6,TRBV30
CASSPTGVFDREQYF,TRBJ2-7,TRBV28
CASSATGPSYEQYF,TRBJ2-7,TRBV9
CASSLDLADNEQFF,TRBJ2-1,TRBV5-1
CASQKSAQPGLMNTEAFF,TRBJ1-1,TRBV6-4
CASSPLLWSTGELFF,TRBJ2-2,TRBV3-1